The 12 T cell receptor beta chains reported below all come from one sample, sequenced in a study of vaccination and CD4 T cells after COVID-19. The Oncomine TCR Beta short-read assay was what sequenced the DNA obtained from cultured CD4+ T cells. TCRdb fed the PCR reads into MiXCR, producing one record per CDR3 protein. The table records about 8,300 distinct CDR3 sequences, roughly 56% of them present only once. Treatment: roughly 11-day PBMC culture with coronavirus spike peptide pools or control peptides (ViraFEST assay). These receptors lack a known antigen. Material for sequencing was CD4+ T cells from blood, cultured in vitro. The receptors here all came from a human donor who had recovered from COVID-19.

This chain links TRBV7-8 with TRBJ2-4; the D is unclear. The V and J ends lost 0 bases and 0 bases respectively, with 15 bases between them. This CDR3 has 18 residues. The germline CDR1 and CDR2 sequences are SGHVS and FQNEAQ. The CDR3 sequence is CASSLASSYPLAKNIQYF. The CDR3 coding sequence is TGTGCCAGCAGCTTAGCCTCCAGTTACCCGCTAGCCAAAAACATTCAGTACTTC.

The chain has TRBV7-9 and TRBJ2-7; D is unresolved. This CDR3 region has 17 residues. Trimming took off 1 base at V and 2 bases at J, with 18 bases between the two ends. CDR1 is SEHNR and CDR2 is FQNEAQ in the germline V gene (reference sequence). CDR3 loop: CASSLGSLSTETYEQYF. The CDR3 DNA follows: TGTGCCAGCAGCTTAGGTTCCTTGTCCACGGAGACCTACGAGCAGTACTTC.

The CDR3 region is CAISDPPTPPNTGELFF. In DNA, the CDR3 is TGTGCCATCAGTGACCCGCCAACCCCTCCGAACACCGGGGAGCTGTTTTTT. The J gene is TRBJ2-2, the V gene TRBV10-3; D is ambiguous. Germline CDR1 reads ENHRY; CDR2 reads SYGVKD. The CDR3 consists of 17 residues. Trimming pared 3 bases from V and 0 bases from J, leaving 14 bases between.

Only one count was recorded for this clonotype. The chain couples TRBV10-3 to TRBJ2-3; D gene uncertain. The CDR3 is made up of 14 amino acids. Trimming cost V 1 base and J 4 bases, with 9 bases left between them. Germline values: CDR1 ENHRY, CDR2 SYGVKD. The CDR3 spells CAISELERADTQYF. DNA for the CDR3: TGTGCCATCAGTGAGTTGGAACGGGCAGATACGCAGTATTTT.

The chain links TRBV19 to TRBJ2-2; either TRBD1 or TRBD2 may supply D (6 bases each). The CDR3 extends over 17 amino acids. The germline CDR1 and CDR2 sequences are LNHDA and SQIVND (reference sequence). Trimming shortened V by 6 bases and J by 5 bases, and 22 bases separated the two germline ends. The CDR3 DNA sequence: TGTGCCAGTAGCCCCGGAGGGGGGCAGGGCAATACCGGGGAGCTGTTTTTT. As protein: CASSPGGGQGNTGELFF.

The V gene is TRBV23-1, the J gene TRBJ1-4; 9 bases map to TRBD1. TRBV23-1 is identified as an open reading frame with a role that is uncertain. This CDR3 contains 17 residues. The junction had 9 bases not matched to a gene; V was cut back by 2 bases and J by 5 bases. The CDR3 sequence: CASSQPRTGVKNEKLFF. As DNA, the CDR3 is TGCGCCAGCAGTCAACCGAGGACAGGGGTGAAAAATGAAAAACTGTTTTTT.

The chain couples TRBV20-1 to TRBJ1-2; a possible D gene is TRBD1 (5 bases). With 5 bases removed from V and 0 bases from J, the gap between germline ends came to 13 bases. There are 14 residues in the CDR3. Germline-derived CDR1 and CDR2 are DFQATT and SNEGSKA (reference sequence). The CDR3: CSAPPGGANYGYTF. The CDR3 DNA sequence: TGCAGTGCTCCCCCCGGGGGGGCTAACTATGGCTACACCTTC.

The V gene is TRBV2, the J gene TRBJ2-1; 13 positions agree with TRBD2. The CDR3 contains 18 residues. V trimming: 6 bases; J trimming: 0 bases; junction bases outside the gene matches: 8. Germline assignment: CDR1 SNHLY and CDR2 FYNNEI. The DNA for the CDR3 is TGTGCCAGCAGACCGACTAGCGGGGGGTCGGGCTCCTACAATGAGCAGTTCTTC. It yields the protein CASRPTSGGSGSYNEQFF. Variable domain in full (rest from reference TRBV2 and TRBJ2-1): EPEVTQTPSHQVTQMGQEVILRCVPISNHLYFYWYRQILGQKVEFLVSFYNNEISEKSEIFDDQFSVERPDGSNFTLKIRSTKLEDSAMYFCASRPTSGGSGSYNEQFFGPGTRLTVL.

The chain has TRBV6-5 and TRBJ1-2; TRBD1 agrees at 12 bases. After removal of 4 bases from V and 8 bases from J, the junction contained 8 bases not matched to a gene. The CDR3 has 15 residues. Germline CDR1 reads MNHEY; CDR2 reads SVGAGI. CDR3 DNA sequence: TGTGCCAGCAGTTCCCGGGACAGGGGGCGCGGGGGCTACACCTTC. Translation gives CASSSRDRGRGGYTF.

By share of the sample, this clonotype is medium-sized. The V call is TRBV4-1, the J call TRBJ1-4, with a possible D match to TRBD1 (6 bases). V was clipped by 0 bases and J by 13 bases, with 15 bases between them. The CDR3 runs to 14 residues. CDR1 is MGHRA, CDR2 YSYEKL, per germline. Here the CDR3 reads CASSQDGTGWRLFF. CDR3 in DNA: TGCGCCAGCAGCCAAGACGGCACAGGGTGGAGACTGTTTTTT.

The rearrangement uses TRBV6-2 or TRBV6-3 and TRBJ1-1; the D gene is possibly TRBD1 (6 bases). Germline values: CDR1 MNHEY, CDR2 SVGEGT. The CDR3 runs to 14 residues. With 8 bases removed from V and 4 bases from J, the gap between germline ends came to 17 bases. The CDR3 nucleotides read TGTGCCAGCTCCCGAGGGGGGGTGCGCACTGAAGCTTTCTTT. This encodes CASSRGGVRTEAFF.

The CDR3: CASGLVTGGAYGYTF. The CDR3 nucleotides are TGTGCTAGTGGTTTGGTCACAGGGGGAGCCTATGGCTACACCTTC. The V gene is TRBV12-5, the J gene TRBJ1-2; 8 bases are a match to TRBD1. V was clipped by 0 bases and J by 4 bases; unmatched bases: 4. CDR1 and CDR2 (germline): LGHNT, FRNRAP. The CDR3 totals 15 residues.